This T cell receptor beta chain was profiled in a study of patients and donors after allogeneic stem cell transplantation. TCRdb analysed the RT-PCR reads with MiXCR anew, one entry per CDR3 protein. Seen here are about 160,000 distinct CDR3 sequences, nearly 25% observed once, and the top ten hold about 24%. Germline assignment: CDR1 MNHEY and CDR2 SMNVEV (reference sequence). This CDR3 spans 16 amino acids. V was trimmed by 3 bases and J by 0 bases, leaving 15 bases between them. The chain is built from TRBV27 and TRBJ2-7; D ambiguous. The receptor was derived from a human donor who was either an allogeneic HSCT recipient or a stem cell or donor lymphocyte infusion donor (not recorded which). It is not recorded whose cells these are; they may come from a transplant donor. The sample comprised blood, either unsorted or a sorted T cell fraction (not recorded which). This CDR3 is CASSFYISGSSYEQYF. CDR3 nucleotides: TGTGCCAGCAGTTTTTATATTTCCGGAAGCTCCTACGAGCAGTACTTC.